The clone carrying this T cell receptor (beta chain) was seen many times. This sample stems from a study of prognosis after radiotherapy for stage I lung cancer. On the study more broadly: The study enrolled over 10 men and over five women as patients, aged roughly 53 to 85 with a median of 74.5 years.

With two-round multiplex PCR, TCR beta CDR3 sequences were amplified from genomic DNA. Gene-specific TRBV and TRBJ primers were used in PCR round one. MiXCR, applied by TCRdb to the multiplex PCR reads, yields one record per CDR3 protein. Among approximately 17,000 distinct CDR3 sequences listed, over 25% were seen once. The CDR3 contains 13 residues. The germline gives CDR1 MNHEY, CDR2 SMNVEV (reference sequence). V dropped 3 bases and J dropped 7 bases, with 10 bases sitting between them. The receptor comes from a donor aged 50 or older with non-small cell lung cancer. This specimen was PBMCs, taken before or after stereotactic body radiation therapy (not recorded which). This chain links TRBV27 with TRBJ1-5; no reliable D call. The CDR3 bases are TGTGCCAGCAGTTTCGGAATACGGCAGCCCCAGCATTTT. This codes for CASSFGIRQPQHF.